This T cell receptor (beta chain) is drawn from a study of blood T cells in healthy people across ages. Study-wide results and limits: Among long-lived donors, naive CD4+ cells were more numerous and diversity higher than in aged donors.

This clonotype was observed a few times. Antigen specificity is unknown. The germline V gene encodes CDR1 KGHSH and CDR2 LQKENI. The CDR3 has 17 residues. The trim removed 3 bases at V and 0 bases at J, leaving 11 bases unmatched. For the second PCR, which ran for roughly 7 to 11 cycles, a sample-barcoded 5' primer and a J-beta primer mix were used. TCRdb re-derived calls from the 5' RACE reads in MiXCR, one entry per CDR3 protein. Altogether fewer than 900,000 distinct CDR3 sequences are present, over 45% being singletons, with the ten largest covering 30% to 35%. This TCR came from a woman aged 60-70 years in good health. Sequenced material: blood. This chain uses TRBV18 with TRBJ2-7; TRBD2 aligns across 7 bases. In DNA form, the CDR3 reads TGTGCCAGCTCACCGGCGGGAGAACCGCTTATCTCCTACGAGCAGTACTTC. Its protein product is CASSPAGEPLISYEQYF.